The rows below give T cell receptor beta chains drawn from one sample of a study of blood T cell repertoires in COVID-19. Clones were read by immunoSEQ multiplex PCR, and TCRdb kept only the in-frame ones, dropping some. Among roughly 200,000 clones listed, 80% to 85% were seen once. Sequencing used peripheral blood. The source of these receptors is a man aged 50 or older with active or convalescent COVID-19. The CDR3 runs from the conserved cysteine through the conserved F or W. The D gene is left open where the match is weak. Part of the rows lack a size; the others show once, few, many or a class for expanded clones.

>TRBD1|.|TRBJ2-1|TRBV5-6
CASSLQGYGEQFF
TGTGCCAGCAGCTTACAGGGGTATGGGGAGCAGTTCTTC
>.|.|TRBJ1-2|TRBV3-1/TRBV3-2
CASSQDRGYGYTF
TGTGCCAGCAGCCAAGATCGGGGATATGGCTACACCTTC
>TRBD1|.|TRBJ1-2|TRBV19
CASSSRTGNYGYTF
TGTGCCAGTAGTTCCCGGACAGGGAACTATGGCTACACCTTC
>.|.|TRBJ1-1|TRBV2
CASSGLGEAFF
TGTGCCAGCAGTGGACTTGGTGAAGCTTTCTTT
>.|few|TRBJ1-1|TRBV19
CASMPQGRNTEAFF
TGTGCCAGTATGCCACAGGGCCGAAACACTGAAGCTTTCTTT
>.|.|TRBJ1-5|TRBV19
CASSIARGNQPQHF
TGTGCCAGTAGTATAGCGAGGGGCAATCAGCCCCAGCATTTT
>TRBD1|few|TRBJ2-7|TRBV9
CASSVGDSYEQYF
TGTGCCAGCAGCGTAGGGGACAGCTACGAGCAGTACTTC
>TRBD1|.|TRBJ1-5|TRBV19
CASSIDPTGGGQPQHF
TGTGCCAGTAGTATCGACCCCACAGGGGGGGGTCAGCCCCAGCATTTT
>TRBD2|.|TRBJ2-3|TRBV5-1
CASSPQRGPTDTQYF
TGCGCCAGCAGCCCCCAGCGGGGGCCTACAGATACGCAGTATTTT
>TRBD1|.|TRBJ2-7|TRBV6-5
CASSYSTGILYEQYF
TGTGCCAGCAGTTACTCGACAGGGATTCTCTACGAGCAGTACTTC
>.|.|TRBJ2-7|TRBV3-1/TRBV3-2
CASSQDLARRGEQYF
TGTGCCAGCAGCCAAGATTTGGCTCGCCGGGGCGAGCAGTACTTC
>.|.|TRBJ1-5|TRBV15
CATSMGGGAQPQHF
TGTGCCACCAGCATGGGTGGCGGGGCTCAGCCCCAGCATTTT
>.|.|TRBJ1-2|TRBV7-2
CASSHISGDTGGYTF
TGTGCCAGCAGCCACATCTCGGGAGACACCGGAGGCTACACCTTC
>.|.|TRBJ2-7|TRBV3-1/TRBV3-2
CASTSGSAYEQYF
TGTGCCAGCACGTCGGGAAGCGCCTACGAGCAGTACTTC
>TRBD1|.|TRBJ1-5|TRBV7-2
CATGQALYSNQPQHF
TGTGCCACCGGACAGGCCCTTTATAGCAATCAGCCCCAGCATTTT
>TRBD2|.|TRBJ2-1|TRBV29-1
CSVKNRGGRDEQFF
TGCAGCGTTAAAAACCGGGGGGGCCGGGATGAGCAGTTCTTC
>TRBD2|once|TRBJ2-2|TRBV7-8
CASSLARSGGDVGELFF
TGTGCCAGCAGCTTAGCTCGCAGCGGGGGGGATGTCGGGGAGCTGTTTTTT
>.|.|TRBJ2-1|TRBV7-8
CASSLALGGNEQFF
TGTGCCAGCAGCTTAGCGCTGGGGGGAAATGAGCAGTTCTTC
>.|.|TRBJ2-7|TRBV12-3/TRBV12-4
CASGGDTYEQYF
TGTGCCAGCGGGGGCGACACCTACGAGCAGTACTTC
>TRBD1|once|TRBJ1-2|TRBV6-4
CASSARTGLNYGYTF
TGTGCCAGCAGTGCCCGGACAGGGTTAAACTATGGCTACACCTTC
>.|.|TRBJ1-3|TRBV5-1
CASSSHMASGNTIYF
TGCGCCAGCAGCTCCCACATGGCATCGGGAAACACCATATATTTT
>TRBD2|.|TRBJ2-1|TRBV5-4
CASSLDGTNNEQFF
TGTGCCAGCAGCTTGGACGGGACTAACAATGAGCAGTTCTTC
>.|.|TRBJ2-1|TRBV5-8
CASSYRDTGNEQFF
TGTGCCAGCAGCTACCGGGACACGGGCAATGAGCAGTTCTTC
>.|.|TRBJ2-3|TRBV5-1
CASSQSGGTDTQYF
TGCGCCAGCAGTCAGTCGGGTGGAACAGATACGCAGTATTTT